The 25 T cell receptor beta chains below come from one sample, sequenced in a study of blood T cell repertoires in COVID-19. Profiled with immunoSEQ multiplex PCR; TCRdb holds only in-frame clones, not every one. Here the sample spans some 270,000 clones, 90% being singletons. The sample was PBMCs or T cells enriched from blood (not recorded which). All receptors come from a woman aged 30 to 39 with acute COVID-19.

This clone was seen a single time. The chain links TRBV5-6 to TRBJ2-7, with 9 bases fitting TRBD1. Per the germline V gene, CDR1 is SGHDT and CDR2 is YYEEEE. The V gene end was trimmed by 4 bases and the J gene end by 0 bases; junction bases not matched to a gene: 5. The CDR3 is 15 amino acids. The CDR3 sequence: CASSAGQGSSYEQYF. As DNA, the CDR3 is TGTGCCAGCAGCGCGGGACAGGGAAGCTCCTACGAGCAGTACTTC.

The chain has TRBV12-3 or TRBV12-4 and TRBJ2-7; a possible D gene is TRBD2 (6 bases). The CDR3 has 13 residues. The V and J ends lost 3 bases and 5 bases respectively, with 11 bases between them. The CDR3 region has the DNA TGTGCCAGCAGTTTGAGACTAGTTCACGAGCAGTACTTC. Protein: CASSLRLVHEQYF.

This rearrangement joins TRBV19 to TRBJ1-1; D might be TRBD1 (6 bases). Trimming shortened V by 3 bases and J by 8 bases, and 13 bases separated the two germline ends. In germline, CDR1 is LNHDA, CDR2 SQIVND (reference sequence). This CDR3 is 13 amino acids long. Here the CDR3 reads CASSISDRPEAFF. CDR3 nucleotide sequence: TGTGCCAGTAGTATTTCGGACAGACCGGAAGCTTTCTTT.

V is TRBV16 and J is TRBJ2-7; 9 nucleotides align to TRBD1. This CDR3 is 15 amino acids long. Germline V CDR1 and CDR2: KGHSY, FQNENV. With 0 bases clipped from V and 5 bases from J, the junction kept 5 bases outside the gene matches. CDR3 DNA sequence: TGTGCCAGCAGCCAATCGGGACAGGGAAACAACGAGCAGTACTTC. Translating gives CASSQSGQGNNEQYF.

The rearrangement uses TRBV6-5 and TRBJ2-7; 8 bases are a match to TRBD1. CDR3 length: 12 residues. V was pared by 6 bases and J by 6 bases, with 4 bases of the junction left unmatched. CDR1 and CDR2 (germline): MNHEY, SVGAGI. The chain's CDR3 is CASSGTGPEQYF. The CDR3 nucleotides read TGTGCCAGCAGCGGGACAGGTCCCGAGCAGTACTTC.

The CDR3 region has the DNA TGCAGCGTCTTGACAGGTCGCGAGCAGTACTTC. Its protein is CSVLTGREQYF. The rearrangement joins TRBV29-1 to TRBJ2-7; D may be TRBD1 (6 bases). Germline CDR1 SQVTM, CDR2 ANQGSEA. This CDR3 contains 11 residues. The germline V and J ends were trimmed by 6 bases and 6 bases, with 12 bases remaining between them.

The chain is built from TRBV4-1 and TRBJ2-7; 7 bases line up with TRBD2. This CDR3 has 13 amino acids. Losses at the gene ends were 4 bases for V and 5 bases for J; bases not matched to a gene: 5. Germline lookup yields CDR1 MGHRA and CDR2 YSYEKL. The CDR3 loop reads CASSPKAGDEQYF. In DNA form, the CDR3 reads TGCGCCAGCAGCCCTAAGGCGGGGGACGAGCAGTACTTC.

The J gene is TRBJ2-1, the V gene TRBV4-1, with TRBD1 matching 8 bases. The length of the CDR3 is 15 residues. CDR1 is MGHRA and CDR2 is YSYEKL in the germline V gene. Germline trimming cut 7 bases from V and 7 bases from J; bases unmatched to any gene: 12. In nucleotides, the CDR3 is TGCGCCAGCAAGCGTACCGGAGACAGGGGTAATGAGCAGTTCTTC. It codes for CASKRTGDRGNEQFF.

The chain has TRBV27 and TRBJ2-1; 10 bases align to TRBD2. CDR3 length: 17 amino acids. V shed 3 bases and J 4 bases; nucleotides not matched to a gene: 9. Germline CDR1 MNHEY, CDR2 SMNVEV (reference sequence). Written as DNA, the CDR3 is TGTGCCAGCAGTTTTGGTAGCGGGAGGACATTTTACAATGAGCAGTTCTTC. Translation: CASSFGSGRTFYNEQFF.

V and J are TRBV28 and TRBJ2-7; possible D gene TRBD2, 5 bases. CDR1 and CDR2 from the germline V gene are MDHEN and SYDVKM. Trimming left V 6 bases short and J 3 bases short, with 15 bases between. The CDR3 covers 14 residues. In DNA form, the CDR3 reads TGTGCCAGCAGACCCGCAGGACTGCTCTACGAGCAGTACTTC. Translated: CASRPAGLLYEQYF.

V gene TRBV3-1 (or the pseudogene TRBV3-2) combines with J gene TRBJ1-4, with a possible D match to TRBD1 (5 bases). The CDR3 covers 14 residues. Trimming cost V 5 bases and J 7 bases, with 14 bases left between them. CDR1 LGHDT and CDR2 YNNKEL come from the germline V gene (reference sequence). The DNA of the CDR3 is TGTGCCAGCAGCTCGGACACGGTGGGTGAAAAACTGTTTTTT. It specifies CASSSDTVGEKLFF.

The V gene is TRBV28, the J gene TRBJ1-4, with D maybe TRBD1 (6 bases). This CDR3 spans 13 amino acids. Germline V gene sequence: CDR1 MDHEN, CDR2 SYDVKM. V was cut by 4 bases and J by 5 bases, with 8 bases left in between. The CDR3 bases are TGTGCCAGCAGTTGGCAGGGGAATGAAAAACTGTTTTTT. As protein: CASSWQGNEKLFF.

The chain has TRBV27 and TRBJ1-4, with 8 bases identical to TRBD1. The CDR3 runs 15 residues. Germline V gene data show CDR1 as MNHEY and CDR2 as SMNVEV (reference sequence). Trimming cost V 5 bases and J 8 bases; bases outside gene matches: 10. The CDR3 sequence is CASSRQQGDGEKLFF. In nucleotides, the CDR3 is TGTGCCAGCAGTCGCCAACAGGGGGATGGAGAAAAACTGTTTTTT.

This chain links TRBV27 with TRBJ1-4, with D possibly matching TRBD1 (6 bases). The germline gives CDR1 MNHEY, CDR2 SMNVEV (reference sequence). V dropped 7 bases and J dropped 4 bases, with 13 bases sitting between them. The CDR3 runs 14 residues. The chain's CDR3 is CASTSGQHNEKLFF. CDR3 sequence (DNA): TGTGCCAGCACCTCCGGACAGCATAATGAAAAACTGTTTTTT. Together with reference TRBV27 and TRBJ1-4, the CDR3 gives the full variable domain: EAQVTQNPRYLITVTGKKLTVTCSQNMNHEYMSWYRQDPGLGLRQIYYSMNVEVTDKGDVPEGYKVSRKEKRNFPLILESPSPNQTSLYFCASTSGQHNEKLFFGSGTQLSVL.

The V gene is TRBV30, the J gene TRBJ2-1, with 8 bases that match TRBD2. The length of the CDR3 is 15 residues. The trim removed 0 bases at V and 7 bases at J, leaving 8 bases unmatched. CDR1 and CDR2 (germline): GTSNPN, SVGIG (reference sequence). The CDR3 here is CAWSVPAGVGNEQFF. In DNA, the CDR3 is TGTGCCTGGAGTGTACCAGCGGGAGTCGGTAATGAGCAGTTCTTC.

V gene TRBV28 combines with J gene TRBJ1-1; D might be TRBD1 (5 bases). The CDR3 is 17 residues long. With 10 bases removed from V and 0 bases from J, the gap between germline ends came to 24 bases. From germline, CDR1 is MDHEN and CDR2 SYDVKM. The CDR3 bases are TGTGCCACTTCGGATACCCGACGGGGGGAGATGAACACTGAAGCTTTCTTT. Encoded protein: CATSDTRRGEMNTEAFF.

The chain is built from TRBV7-8 and TRBJ1-5, with D possibly TRBD1 on 5 matching bases. This CDR3 contains 18 residues. Germline values: CDR1 SGHVS, CDR2 FQNEAQ. V was cut by 1 base and J by 1 base, with 17 bases left in between. CDR3 sequence: CASSLEWTRGGSNQPQHF. DNA for the CDR3: TGTGCCAGCAGCTTAGAATGGACTCGGGGGGGGAGCAATCAGCCCCAGCATTTT.

V and J are TRBV29-1 and TRBJ2-1; D not resolved. There are 15 residues in the CDR3. Trimming stripped 0 bases from V and 0 bases from J, with 9 bases between. Germline V lookup: CDR1 SQVTM, CDR2 ANQGSEA. CDR3 in amino acids: CSVEDVLSSYNEQFF. In nucleotides, the CDR3 is TGCAGCGTTGAAGATGTCTTGAGCTCCTACAATGAGCAGTTCTTC.

The J gene is TRBJ2-2, the V gene TRBV5-1, with a weak D call TRBD2 (6 bases). CDR1 and CDR2 from the germline V gene are SGHRS and YFSETQ. Deletions cut 4 bases from V and 3 bases from J, with 16 bases between. The CDR3 is 16 residues long. For the CDR3, the DNA is TGCGCCAGCAGCCTAACAACGGGAGTAGACACCGGGGAGCTGTTTTTT. Translating it yields CASSLTTGVDTGELFF.

This sequence joins TRBV7-3 and TRBJ2-1; 10 positions match TRBD1. With V trimmed by 5 bases and J by 6 bases, 7 bases remained unmatched. From germline, CDR1 is SGHTA and CDR2 FQGTGA. The CDR3 contains 15 residues. The CDR3 protein is CASSQTGGMSNEQFF. CDR3 in DNA: TGTGCCAGCAGCCAGACAGGGGGCATGTCCAATGAGCAGTTCTTC.

J is TRBJ2-7 and V is TRBV27, with 13 bases lining up with TRBD2. The CDR3 covers 18 residues. V lost 3 bases and J lost 6; bases outside the gene matches: 14. Germline CDR1 MNHEY, CDR2 SMNVEV (reference sequence). The CDR3 bases are TGTGCCAGCAGTTTCTCCTCAGGGACTAGCGGGGCGAGGATCGAGCAGTACTTC. Translated, it gives CASSFSSGTSGARIEQYF.

The chain couples TRBV4-1 to TRBJ2-5, with TRBD2 matching over 10 bases. The CDR3 length is 17 residues. Germline loops: CDR1 MGHRA, CDR2 YSYEKL. With V trimmed by 0 bases and J by 6 bases, 10 bases remained unmatched. The CDR3 region is CASSQDRGSGREQTQYF. The CDR3 DNA reads as TGCGCCAGCAGCCAAGACCGAGGGAGCGGGAGGGAGCAGACCCAGTACTTC.

The rearrangement uses TRBV27 and TRBJ2-1, with 7 positions matching TRBD2. The CDR3 contains 15 residues. Germline V gene data show CDR1 as MNHEY and CDR2 as SMNVEV (reference sequence). V dropped 7 bases and J dropped 5; count of bases not matched to a gene: 11. The CDR3 coding sequence is TGTGCCAGCAACACTCTAGCGGAACTAAACAATGAGCAGTTCTTC. Translating it yields CASNTLAELNNEQFF.

The genes are TRBV5-1 and TRBJ2-2, with 9 bases aligning to TRBD2. V lost 5 bases to trimming and J lost 4 bases; unmatched junction nucleotides: 6. There are 15 residues in the CDR3. Germline lookup yields CDR1 SGHRS and CDR2 YFSETQ. In DNA, the CDR3 is TGCGCCAGCAGTCAGCGGGAGGTTAGCACCGGGGAGCTGTTTTTT. Protein sequence: CASSQREVSTGELFF.

The chain recombines TRBV5-4 with TRBJ1-2; 12 bases match TRBD1. Trimming removed 4 bases from V and 1 base from J; junction bases left unmatched: 8. Germline V gene data show CDR1 as SGHNT and CDR2 as YYREEE (reference sequence). The CDR3 consists of 17 residues. CDR3 sequence: CASSPGGTGGLNYGYTF. In DNA, the CDR3 is TGTGCCAGCAGCCCGGGCGGGACAGGGGGCCTTAACTATGGCTACACCTTC.